This T cell receptor beta chain is from a study of beta chain features in type 1 diabetes. V shed 4 bases and J shed 3 bases, with 16 bases lying between them. The germline gives CDR1 SGHVS, CDR2 FNYEAQ. This CDR3 has 16 residues. Expressed TCRB transcripts were sequenced after all isolated RNA was converted to cDNA. TCRdb keeps only in-frame clones here, not all; method: immunoSEQ multiplex PCR. The sample carries 250,000 to 300,000 clones, about 8% recorded once. Sequencing was performed on central memory CD4+ T cells from blood. The chain uses TRBV7-6 and TRBJ1-3; possible D gene TRBD1, 6 bases. This TCR came from a woman aged 18 to 35 in good health. The CDR3 region has the DNA TGTGCCAGCAGCTCCCGGGACACTTATGGTGGAAACACCATATATTTT. Its protein product is CASSSRDTYGGNTIYF.